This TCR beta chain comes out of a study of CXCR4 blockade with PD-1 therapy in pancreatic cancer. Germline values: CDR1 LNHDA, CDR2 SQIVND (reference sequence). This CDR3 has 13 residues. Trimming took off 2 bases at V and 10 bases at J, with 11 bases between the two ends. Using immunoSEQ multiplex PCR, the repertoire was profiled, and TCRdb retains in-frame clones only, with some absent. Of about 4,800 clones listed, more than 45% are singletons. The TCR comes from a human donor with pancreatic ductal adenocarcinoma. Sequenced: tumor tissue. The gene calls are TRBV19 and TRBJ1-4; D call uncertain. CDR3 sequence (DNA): TGTGCCAGTAGTATAACGGGAACGGTAAAACTGTTTTTT. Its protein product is CASSITGTVKLFF.